One and the same sample provided the 11 T cell receptor beta chains below, sequenced in a study of T cells in Graves' hyperthyroidism and ophthalmopathy. The source material, RNA transcripts, was used to amplify TCR beta CDR3 regions. The HTBI set primed first-round TCR CDR3 RT-PCR. Using its own MiXCR run on the multiplex PCR reads, TCRdb lists one record per CDR3 protein. The repertoire holds fewer than 600,000 distinct CDR3 sequences, with roughly 15% as singletons. The specimen was blood. Receptors originate from a woman aged 35 to 49 with Graves' hyperthyroidism.

CDR3 region: CSARGLAGRSYNEQFF. The CDR3, as DNA: TGCAGTGCTAGAGGACTAGCGGGGCGATCCTACAATGAGCAGTTCTTC. This chain joins TRBV20-1 and TRBJ2-1; TRBD2 aligns across 11 bases. Germline CDR1 reads DFQATT; CDR2 reads SNEGSKA (reference sequence). The trim removed 1 base at V and 1 base at J, leaving 3 bases unmatched. CDR3 length equals 16 residues.

This clonotype has only a few counts. The chain links TRBV6-1 to TRBJ2-1; perhaps TRBD2 as D (5 bases). The V end lost 8 bases, the J end lost 11 bases, and 13 bases lay between the germline ends. The CDR3 totals 11 residues. Germline CDR1 reads MNHNS; CDR2 reads SASEGT. In nucleotides, the CDR3 is TGTGCCAGCGACCTAACTAGTCAGCAGTTCTTC. Translation: CASDLTSQQFF.

In its sample, this clonotype was seen a few times. This chain uses TRBV20-1 with TRBJ2-7; D perhaps matches TRBD2 (6 bases). V lost 1 base and J lost 0, with 7 bases in between. Germline CDR1 reads DFQATT; CDR2 reads SNEGSKA (reference sequence). The CDR3 runs to 13 residues. Here the CDR3 reads CSARAGSSYEQYF. The CDR3, as DNA: TGCAGTGCTAGAGCCGGGAGCTCCTACGAGCAGTACTTC.

This clonotype was picked up a small number of times. The chain has TRBV5-4 and TRBJ1-1; D gene uncertain. With 0 bases removed from V and 7 bases from J, the gap between germline ends came to 13 bases. Germline CDR1 SGHNT, CDR2 YYREEE (reference sequence). This CDR3 region has 14 residues. CDR3 sequence (DNA): TGTGCCAGCAGCTTGGCCGGCTTACGGAGTGAAGCTTTCTTT. Translating gives CASSLAGLRSEAFF.

On this clonotype: A much more abundant neighbour one base away suggests this may be a read error. The CDR3 protein is CASSIGPPTPYEQYF. The CDR3 DNA follows: TGTGCCAGCAGCATAGGGCCGCCTACGCCCTACGAGCAGTACTTC. The rearrangement links TRBV7-3 to TRBJ2-7, with D hard to call. The CDR3 sequence is 15 residues long. Germline CDR1 reads SGHTA; CDR2 reads FQGTGA. Between the trimmed V and J ends, which lost 5 bases and 2 bases, there was a span of 16 bases.

This clonotype was seen many times. J is TRBJ2-7 and V is TRBV2, with TRBD2 matching 8 bases. V shed 9 bases, J shed 6 bases, and the junction held 10 bases outside the gene matches. The CDR3 sequence is 13 residues long. Germline CDR1 reads SNHLY; CDR2 reads FYNNEI. The CDR3 reads CASNEREQGEQYF. The DNA for the CDR3 is TGTGCCAGTAACGAGCGGGAGCAGGGCGAGCAGTACTTC.

Many counts were recorded for this clonotype. CDR3 nucleotides: TGCGCCAGCGGGAGGGAGGGCCAAAATGAGCAGTTCTTC. It translates to CASGREGQNEQFF. The chain uses TRBV5-1 and TRBJ2-1; 7 nucleotides agree with TRBD2. Trimming at V came to 7 bases and at J to 7 bases, leaving 8 bases not matched to a gene. Germline lookup yields CDR1 SGHRS and CDR2 YFSETQ. The CDR3 covers 13 residues. Variable domain in full (rest from reference TRBV5-1 and TRBJ2-1): KAGVTQTPRYLIKTRGQQVTLSCSPISGHRSVSWYQQTPGQGLQFLFEYFSETQRNKGNFPGRFSGRQFSNSRSEMNVSTLELGDSALYLCASGREGQNEQFFGPGTRLTVL.

This clonotype was seen at least ten times. This chain joins TRBV12-3 or TRBV12-4 and TRBJ1-1; the D is unclear. V was clipped by 5 bases and J by 0 bases, with 7 bases between them. The CDR3 spans 13 residues. The CDR3 loop reads CASSDRLNTEAFF. Here the CDR3 DNA reads TGTGCCAGCAGTGATAGGTTGAACACTGAAGCTTTCTTT.

V usage is TRBV5-1 and J usage is TRBJ2-2; D is undetermined. With 1 base removed from V and 2 bases from J, the gap between germline ends came to 12 bases. Germline values: CDR1 SGHRS, CDR2 YFSETQ. The CDR3 is 16 amino acids. CDR3 residues: CASSLNTGPNTGELFF. The CDR3 bases are TGCGCCAGCAGCTTGAATACGGGTCCCAACACCGGGGAGCTGTTTTTT.

With regard to this clonotype: The CDR3 does not close with the conserved phenylalanine or tryptophan, likely indicating a read error. The genes are TRBV5-1 and TRBJ2-7, with unresolved D. The CDR3 loop spans 13 amino acids. CDR1 SGHRS and CDR2 YFSETQ come from the germline V gene. Trimming took off 4 bases at V and 0 bases at J, with 8 bases between the two ends. CDR3 sequence (DNA): TGCGCCAGCAGCGTCGGTAGCTCCTACGAGCAGTACTTA. This codes for CASSVGSSYEQYL.

V is TRBV5-1 and J is TRBJ1-1; D remains unclear. The V gene lost 1 base and the J gene lost 5 bases, with 15 bases spanning the gap. The CDR3 covers 15 residues. The germline CDR1 and CDR2 sequences are SGHRS and YFSETQ. This CDR3 is CASSLSAGLETEAFF. DNA of the CDR3: TGCGCCAGCAGCTTGTCTGCGGGGTTGGAAACTGAAGCTTTCTTT.